The entry below describes one T cell receptor beta chain. The antigen is not known. This sample stems from a study of regulatory T cells. Study-wide findings and caveats: In CD3G-deficient patients, conventional CD4+ T cells were enriched for hydrophobic CDR3 residues at positions 6 and 7.

The PCR used 52 TRBV and 13 TRBJ primers. Sequencing was performed with immunoSEQ multiplex PCR; in TCRdb, only in-frame clones are kept and a portion is missing. The repertoire holds nearly 30,000 clones, with roughly 90% as singletons. CDR1 is GTSNPN and CDR2 is SVGIG in the germline V gene (reference sequence). With 0 bases removed from V and 5 bases from J, the gap between germline ends came to 4 bases. This CDR3 is built from 12 residues. This receptor was obtained from a person aged 18-35 years with CD3G deficiency. Sequenced input: conventional CD4+ T cells sorted from blood. The V gene is TRBV30, the J gene TRBJ1-4; no definite D call. CDR3 in DNA: TGTGCCTGGAGTGTAGGGAATGAAAAACTGTTTTTT. The encoded protein is CAWSVGNEKLFF.